The rows below give T cell receptor beta chains drawn from one sample of a study of blood T cell repertoires in COVID-19. TCRdb's copy holds only in-frame clones and misses some; the assay was immunoSEQ multiplex PCR. The repertoire includes 19,000 or so clones, roughly 85% of them detected once, and under 8.5% sits in the top ten. Sequences were obtained from peripheral blood. These receptors were taken from a human donor in a cohort sampled during active COVID-19. Both conserved end residues are trimmed from each CDR3.

j_call: TRBJ1-4
v_call: TRBV9
cdr3_aa: ASSVSTGGNEKLF

j_call: TRBJ1-2
v_call: TRBV29-1
cdr3_aa: SVDRDSGYT

j_call: TRBJ2-5
v_call: TRBV7-7
cdr3_aa: ASSYRDRGRETQY

j_call: TRBJ2-7
v_call: TRBV20-1
cdr3_aa: SASDGQPPYEQY

j_call: TRBJ2-3
v_call: TRBV4-3
cdr3_aa: ASSQDKEGTQY

j_call: TRBJ2-4
v_call: TRBV19
cdr3_aa: ASSMGPDRGLAKNIQY

j_call: TRBJ2-3
v_call: TRBV15
cdr3_aa: ATARAGATDTQY

j_call: TRBJ2-1
v_call: TRBV9
cdr3_aa: ASSSGLAVYNEQF

j_call: TRBJ1-5
v_call: TRBV19
cdr3_aa: ASSIEGPTSHSNQPQH

j_call: TRBJ1-2
v_call: TRBV7-2
cdr3_aa: ASSLVIAEYGYT

j_call: TRBJ2-5
v_call: TRBV27
cdr3_aa: ASSPRETQY